The 15 T cell receptor beta chains in this list originate from one sample, sequenced in a study of blood T cells in healthy people across ages. Alongside a J-beta primer mix, a sample-barcoded 5' primer served in a second PCR lasting about 6 to 12 cycles. TCRdb ran MiXCR on the 5' RACE reads and lists one entry per CDR3 protein. The repertoire has roughly 1,800,000 distinct CDR3 sequences, about 49% of them found once; the top ten carry roughly 2.1%. Sequenced material: blood. Every receptor here comes from a middle-aged woman in good health.

The chain combines TRBV10-2 with TRBJ1-5; D gene uncertain. The CDR3 is 17 amino acids. Per the germline V gene, CDR1 is WSHSY and CDR2 is SAAADI. Between the trimmed V and J ends, which lost 8 bases and 0 bases, there was a span of 20 bases. The CDR3 reads CASSPGTSDYSNQPQHF. CDR3 nucleotide sequence: TGCGCCAGCTCACCCGGCACGAGCGATTATAGCAATCAGCCCCAGCATTTT.

The chain couples TRBV20-1 to TRBJ2-1; possibly TRBD1 for D (8 bases). CDR3 length: 14 amino acids. V was trimmed by 6 bases and J by 3 bases, leaving 15 bases between them. CDR1 and CDR2 from the germline V gene are DFQATT and SNEGSKA (reference sequence). Here the CDR3 DNA reads TGCAGTGCCAACAGGGGGGGGAACTACAATGAGCAGTTCTTC. This sequence encodes CSANRGGNYNEQFF.

The chain joins TRBV6-2 or TRBV6-3 to TRBJ2-7; no clear D gene. Between the trimmed V and J ends, which lost 7 bases and 4 bases, there was a span of 20 bases. The CDR3 totals 15 residues. Germline values: CDR1 MNHEY, CDR2 SVGEGT. The CDR3 DNA is TGTGCCAGCACCAACGGTGGACCAAGGCTGTACGAGCAGTACTTC. It encodes CASTNGGPRLYEQYF.

The J gene is TRBJ2-5, the V gene TRBV7-2; 9 bases are shared with TRBD2. The CDR3 runs to 18 residues. The V gene end was trimmed by 1 base and the J gene end by 5 bases; junction bases not matched to a gene: 14. Germline V gives CDR1 SGHTA, CDR2 FQGNSA. Here the CDR3 reads CASSLGVTSGPFTETQYF. CDR3 bases: TGTGCCAGCAGCTTAGGCGTGACTAGCGGCCCCTTCACGGAGACCCAGTACTTC. The full variable domain, rest sourced from reference TRBV7-2 and TRBJ2-5, is GAGVSQSPSNKVTEKGKDVELRCDPISGHTALYWYRQSLGQGLEFLIYFQGNSAPDKSGLPSDRFSAERTGGSVSTLTIQRTQQEDSAVYLCASSLGVTSGPFTETQYFGPGTRLLVL.

This chain links TRBV3-1 with TRBJ2-1; 12 nucleotides agree with TRBD2. J gave up 10 bases and V 0 bases, and 4 bases lay outside the gene matches. Per germline, CDR1 LGHDT and CDR2 YNNKEL (reference sequence). CDR3 length: 15 amino acids. This CDR3 reads CASSQDLAGGLEQFF. CDR3 coding DNA: TGTGCCAGCAGCCAAGACCTAGCGGGGGGGCTGGAGCAGTTCTTC.

The chain is built from TRBV4-3 and TRBJ2-2; the D is unclear. With 4 bases removed from V and 4 bases from J, the gap between germline ends came to 13 bases. The CDR3 extends over 15 amino acids. Germline lookup yields CDR1 LGHNA and CDR2 YSLEER. The chain's CDR3 is CASSPPPVGTGELFF. The CDR3 DNA reads as TGCGCCAGCAGCCCGCCTCCGGTGGGCACCGGGGAGCTGTTTTTT.

The rearrangement links TRBV5-5 to TRBJ2-6, with 7 bases aligning to TRBD1. V was clipped by 4 bases and J by 0 bases; unmatched bases: 7. Germline V gives CDR1 SGHKS, CDR2 YYEKEE (reference sequence). This CDR3 has 17 residues. The CDR3 reads CASSHRDSYSGANVLTF. In DNA form, the CDR3 reads TGTGCCAGCAGCCACCGGGACAGTTACTCTGGGGCCAACGTCCTGACTTTC.

V gene TRBV29-1 combines with J gene TRBJ1-2; TRBD1 might be the D (5 bases). Germline CDR1 is SQVTM and CDR2 is ANQGSEA. The CDR3 spans 15 residues. The V end lost 1 base, the J end lost 7 bases, and 19 bases lay between the germline ends. The CDR3 protein is CSVEAWIGVPGGYTF. The CDR3 DNA is TGCAGCGTTGAAGCGTGGATAGGGGTCCCAGGTGGCTACACCTTC.

This clonotype has more than one count but fewer than ten. This chain uses TRBV12-3 or TRBV12-4 with TRBJ2-5, with D perhaps TRBD1 (6 bases). V was pared by 4 bases and J by 5 bases, with 17 bases between. The CDR3 spans 15 residues. CDR3 DNA: TGTGCCAGCAGTTCCGCAGGGGAGATACGGGAGACCCAGTACTTC. Its protein product is CASSSAGEIRETQYF.

The chain has TRBV27 and TRBJ1-6; possibly TRBD1 for D (6 bases). Germline CDR1 and CDR2: MNHEY and SMNVEV (reference sequence). Trimming took 5 bases from V and 7 from J, leaving 12 bases between them. CDR3 length equals 14 residues. In DNA, the CDR3 is TGTGCCAGCAGTAAGGGACAACCGAATTCACCCCTCCACTTT. Translation gives CASSKGQPNSPLHF.

This clonotype was picked up a small number of times. This sequence joins TRBV7-2 and TRBJ2-3, with a weak D call TRBD1 (5 bases). The CDR3 has 12 residues. In germline, CDR1 is SGHTA, CDR2 FQGNSA. Trimming left V 6 bases short and J 6 bases short, with 10 bases between. Here the CDR3 reads CASRPGSDTQYF. The CDR3 nucleotides read TGTGCCAGCAGGCCAGGGTCCGATACGCAGTATTTT.

The chain joins TRBV7-3 to TRBJ2-3, with 10 bases lining up with TRBD2. The CDR3 spans 15 residues. With V trimmed by 4 bases and J by 7 bases, 8 bases remained unmatched. CDR1 SGHTA and CDR2 FQGTGA come from the germline V gene. The CDR3 DNA reads as TGTGCCAGCAGCTCATCCAGCGGGGGGGCCCATACGCAGTATTTT. Its protein is CASSSSSGGAHTQYF.

The V gene is TRBV7-6, the J gene TRBJ1-4, with 7 bases aligning to TRBD1. Germline trimming cut 5 bases from V and 4 bases from J; bases unmatched to any gene: 4. The CDR3 has 14 amino acids. Germline lookup yields CDR1 SGHVS and CDR2 FNYEAQ. The CDR3 bases are TGTGCCAGCAGCCAGACAGGGTTTAATGAAAAACTGTTTTTT. It codes for CASSQTGFNEKLFF.

This clonotype was observed a few times. This chain connects TRBV24-1 to TRBJ2-7; 12 bases line up with TRBD1. V lost 3 bases to trimming and J lost 6 bases; unmatched junction nucleotides: 5. Germline V gene lookup returns CDR1 KGHDR and CDR2 SFDVKD. The CDR3 is 15 residues long. CDR3 in amino acids: CATSDPGQGAGEQYF. The CDR3 bases are TGTGCCACCAGTGATCCGGGACAGGGGGCAGGCGAGCAGTACTTC.

The table lists this clonotype with a few counts. This sequence joins TRBV11-1 and TRBJ2-5, with 8 bases that match TRBD2. V was clipped by 5 bases and J by 2 bases; unmatched bases: 7. This CDR3 comprises 15 residues. The germline gives CDR1 SGHAT, CDR2 FQDESV (reference sequence). CDR3 bases: TGTGCCAGCAGCCAGGCACTAGCGGTACAAGAGACCCAGTACTTC. It specifies CASSQALAVQETQYF.